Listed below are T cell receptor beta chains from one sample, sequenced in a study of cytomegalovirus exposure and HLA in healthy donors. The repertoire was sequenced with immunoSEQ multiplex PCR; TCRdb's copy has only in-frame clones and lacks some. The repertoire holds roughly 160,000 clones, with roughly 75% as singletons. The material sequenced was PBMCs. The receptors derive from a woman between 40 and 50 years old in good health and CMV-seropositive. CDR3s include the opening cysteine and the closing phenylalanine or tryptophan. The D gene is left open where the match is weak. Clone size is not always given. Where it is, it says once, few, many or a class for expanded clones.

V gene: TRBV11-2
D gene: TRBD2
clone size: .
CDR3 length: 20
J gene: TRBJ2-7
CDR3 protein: CASSLEVGRTSGRAPYEQYF
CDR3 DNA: TGTGCCAGCAGCTTAGAGGTAGGGAGGACTAGCGGGAGGGCCCCCTACGAGCAGTACTTC

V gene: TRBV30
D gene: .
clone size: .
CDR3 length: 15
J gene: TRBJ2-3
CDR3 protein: CAWSLQGPRLDTQYF
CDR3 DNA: TGTGCCTGGAGTTTGCAGGGCCCCAGATTGGATACGCAGTATTTT

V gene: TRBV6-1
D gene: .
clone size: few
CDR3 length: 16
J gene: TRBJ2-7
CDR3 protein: CASSEASVVPFYEQYF
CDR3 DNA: TGTGCCAGCAGTGAAGCATCTGTAGTCCCTTTCTACGAGCAGTACTTC

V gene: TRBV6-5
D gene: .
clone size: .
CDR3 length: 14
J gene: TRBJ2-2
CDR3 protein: CASSYRTDTGELFF
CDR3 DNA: TGTGCCAGCAGTTACCGGACAGACACCGGGGAGCTGTTTTTT

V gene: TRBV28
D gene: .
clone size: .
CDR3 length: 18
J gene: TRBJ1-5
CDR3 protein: CASSLLDSHYYSNQPQHF
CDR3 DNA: TGTGCCAGCAGTTTATTGGACAGTCATTATTATAGCAATCAGCCCCAGCATTTT

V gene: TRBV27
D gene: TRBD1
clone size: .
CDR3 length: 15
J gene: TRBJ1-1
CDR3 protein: CASSLSIIGTGRAFF
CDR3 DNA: TGTGCCAGCAGTTTATCGATAATAGGGACAGGGCGAGCTTTCTTT

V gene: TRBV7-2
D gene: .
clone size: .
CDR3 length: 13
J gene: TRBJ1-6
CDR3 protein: CASSFSGESPLHF
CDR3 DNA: TGTGCCAGCAGCTTCTCAGGGGAATCACCCCTCCACTTT

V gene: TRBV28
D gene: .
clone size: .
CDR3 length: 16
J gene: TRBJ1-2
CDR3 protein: CASSLNPRQINYGYTF
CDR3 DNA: TGTGCCAGCAGTTTAAACCCCAGACAGATCAACTATGGCTACACCTTC

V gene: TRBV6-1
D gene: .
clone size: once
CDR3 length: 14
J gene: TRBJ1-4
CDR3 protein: CASSVPATNEKLFF
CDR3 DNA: TGTGCCAGCAGTGTACCAGCAACTAATGAAAAACTGTTTTTT

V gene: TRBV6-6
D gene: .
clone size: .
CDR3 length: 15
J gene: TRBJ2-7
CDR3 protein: CASSQTSQNSYEQYF
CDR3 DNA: TGTGCCAGCAGCCAGACTTCTCAAAACTCCTACGAGCAGTACTTC

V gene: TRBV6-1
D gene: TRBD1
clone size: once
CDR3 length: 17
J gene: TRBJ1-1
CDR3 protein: CASSEEGRGRMNTEAFF
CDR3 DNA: TGTGCCAGCAGTGAAGAAGGCAGGGGGCGAATGAACACTGAAGCTTTCTTT

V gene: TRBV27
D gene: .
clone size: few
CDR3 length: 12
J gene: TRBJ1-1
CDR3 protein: CASSPSRNEAFF
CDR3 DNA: TGTGCCAGCAGTCCTTCTAGAAATGAAGCTTTCTTT

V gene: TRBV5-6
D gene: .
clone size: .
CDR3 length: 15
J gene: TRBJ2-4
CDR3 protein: CASSTGPIAKNIQYF
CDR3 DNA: TGTGCCAGCAGCACAGGACCTATAGCCAAAAACATTCAGTACTTC

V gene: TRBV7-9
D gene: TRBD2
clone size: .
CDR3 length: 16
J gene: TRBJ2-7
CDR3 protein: CASSAQVASGMGEQYF
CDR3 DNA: TGTGCCAGCAGCGCCCAAGTGGCTAGCGGGATGGGCGAGCAGTACTTC

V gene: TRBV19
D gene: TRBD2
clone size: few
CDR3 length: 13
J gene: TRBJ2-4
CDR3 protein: CASSILAGNIQYF
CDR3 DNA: TGTGCCAGTAGTATACTAGCGGGAAACATTCAGTACTTC